Presented here are 4 T cell receptor beta chains from one specimen sequenced in a study of blood T cells in healthy people across ages. Alongside a J-beta primer mix, a sample-barcoded 5' primer served in a second PCR lasting roughly 6 to 12 cycles. TCRdb redid the calling of the 5' RACE reads with MiXCR, one entry per CDR3 protein. The data hold 850,000 to 950,000 distinct CDR3 sequences, with 25% to 35% observed a single time. Sequenced: blood. Every receptor here comes from a woman aged 80 or over in good health.

The table lists this clonotype with many counts. The chain employs TRBV7-6 and TRBJ2-5; no firm D call. This CDR3 contains 15 residues. Trimming removed 1 base at V and 4 bases at J, with 13 bases between. The germline V gene has CDR1 SGHVS and CDR2 FNYEAQ. CDR3 nucleotide sequence: TGTGCCAGCAGCTTAGGTCTACTGGCAGGAGAGACCCAGTACTTC. Residues: CASSLGLLAGETQYF.

The sample holds one count of this clonotype. The V gene is TRBV20-1, the J gene TRBJ2-5; D perhaps matches TRBD2 (7 bases). CDR1 is DFQATT, CDR2 SNEGSKA, per germline (reference sequence). Trimming cost V 6 bases and J 5 bases, with 25 bases left between them. This CDR3 region has 16 residues. The CDR3 sequence: CSALAGHGGGPETQYF. The CDR3 region has the DNA TGCAGTGCCTTGGCGGGCCATGGCGGGGGCCCTGAGACCCAGTACTTC.

In this sample, this clonotype turned up once. The genes are TRBV7-2 and TRBJ2-7, with a possible D match to TRBD2 (6 bases). V lost 5 bases, J lost 3 bases, and 11 bases lay in between. Germline V gives CDR1 SGHTA, CDR2 FQGNSA. This CDR3 is built from 13 residues. DNA of the CDR3: TGTGCCAGCAGCCGGGACTGTGACTACGAGCAGTACTTC. Protein: CASSRDCDYEQYF. Using reference TRBV7-2 and TRBJ2-7 for the parts outside the CDR3, the full variable domain is GAGVSQSPSNKVTEKGKDVELRCDPISGHTALYWYRQSLGQGLEFLIYFQGNSAPDKSGLPSDRFSAERTGGSVSTLTIQRTQQEDSAVYLCASSRDCDYEQYFGPGTRLTVT.

This clonotype was seen only a few times. The V gene is TRBV30, the J gene TRBJ2-7; 12 nucleotides match TRBD2. Germline CDR1 reads GTSNPN; CDR2 reads SVGIG (reference sequence). CDR3 length: 14 residues. Trimming at V came to 4 bases and at J to 0 bases, leaving 1 base not matched to a gene. The CDR3 protein is CAWTSGGDSYEQYF. CDR3 nucleotides: TGTGCCTGGACTAGCGGGGGGGACTCCTACGAGCAGTACTTC.